This T cell receptor beta chain appears in the sequencing data of a study of blood T cell repertoires in COVID-19. Study summary: COVID-19 samples collected from the United States, Italy and Spain covered acute and convalescent phases. T cells, B-cell-depleted T cells, or PBMCs supplied cDNA or gDNA.

This clone occurred once. In the original analysis: Reference gene primer amplification gave estimated nucleated cell counts. Only in-frame clones appear in the TCRdb table, and some are missing; sequencing was by immunoSEQ multiplex PCR. V, J and clone size are those of that table, while D and trimming were read from the DNA. The data show over 130,000 clones, roughly 85% seen once. The receptor was isolated from a man aged 50-59 years with acute or convalescent COVID-19. The specimen was peripheral blood.

CDR3 DNA sequence: TGTGCCAGCAGTTCCCGGGACAGCTCCTACGAGCAGTACTTC. It specifies CASSSRDSSYEQYF. The chain recombines TRBV6-6 with TRBJ2-7, with 7 positions matching TRBD1. The V and J ends lost 4 bases and 0 bases, in that order; junction bases with no gene match: 3. The CDR3 consists of 14 residues. CDR1 MNHNY and CDR2 SVGAGI come from the germline V gene (reference sequence).